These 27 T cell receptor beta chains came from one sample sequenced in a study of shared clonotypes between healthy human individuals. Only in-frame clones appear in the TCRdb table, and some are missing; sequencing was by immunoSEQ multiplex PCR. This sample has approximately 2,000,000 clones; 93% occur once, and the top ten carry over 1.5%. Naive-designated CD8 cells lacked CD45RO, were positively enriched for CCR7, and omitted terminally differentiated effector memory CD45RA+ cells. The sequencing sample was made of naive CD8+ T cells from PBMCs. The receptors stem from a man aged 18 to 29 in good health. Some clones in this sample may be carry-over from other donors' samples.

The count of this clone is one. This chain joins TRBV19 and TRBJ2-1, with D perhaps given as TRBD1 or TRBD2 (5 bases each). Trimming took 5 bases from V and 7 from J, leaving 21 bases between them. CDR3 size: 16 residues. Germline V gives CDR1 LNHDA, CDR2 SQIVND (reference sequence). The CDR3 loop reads CASSARTGSKGNEQFF. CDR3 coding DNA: TGTGCCAGTAGTGCCCGGACGGGGAGTAAGGGGAATGAGCAGTTCTTC.

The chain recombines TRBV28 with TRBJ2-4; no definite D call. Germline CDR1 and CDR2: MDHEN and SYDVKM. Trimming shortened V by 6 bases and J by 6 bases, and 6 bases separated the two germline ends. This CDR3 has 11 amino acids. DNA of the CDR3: TGTGCCAGCAGAGACGGAAACATTCAGTACTTC. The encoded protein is CASRDGNIQYF. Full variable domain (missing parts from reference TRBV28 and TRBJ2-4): DVKVTQSSRYLVKRTGEKVFLECVQDMDHENMFWYRQDPGLGLRLIYFSYDVKMKEKGDIPEGYSVSREKKERFSLILESASTNQTSMYLCASRDGNIQYFGAGTRLSVL.

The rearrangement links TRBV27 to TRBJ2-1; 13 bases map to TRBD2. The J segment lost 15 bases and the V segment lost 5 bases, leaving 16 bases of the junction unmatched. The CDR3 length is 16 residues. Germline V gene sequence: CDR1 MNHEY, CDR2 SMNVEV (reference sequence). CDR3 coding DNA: TGTGCCAGCAGTCTCATACTAGCGGGAGGGCCTCTTGGTACGTTCTTC. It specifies CASSLILAGGPLGTFF.

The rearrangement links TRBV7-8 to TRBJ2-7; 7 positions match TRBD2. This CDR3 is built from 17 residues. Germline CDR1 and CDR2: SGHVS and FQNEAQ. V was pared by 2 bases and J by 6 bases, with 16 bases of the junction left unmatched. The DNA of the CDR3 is TGTGCCAGCAGCTTAACCGCCCGAAGCGGGGCGACTAGCGAGCAGTACTTC. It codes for CASSLTARSGATSEQYF.

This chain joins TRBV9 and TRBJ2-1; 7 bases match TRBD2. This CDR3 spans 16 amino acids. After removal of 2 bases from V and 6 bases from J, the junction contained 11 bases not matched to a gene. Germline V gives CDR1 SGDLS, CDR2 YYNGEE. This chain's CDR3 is CASSVPRAGAGNEQFF. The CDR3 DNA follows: TGTGCCAGCAGCGTCCCCAGGGCGGGAGCGGGCAATGAGCAGTTCTTC.

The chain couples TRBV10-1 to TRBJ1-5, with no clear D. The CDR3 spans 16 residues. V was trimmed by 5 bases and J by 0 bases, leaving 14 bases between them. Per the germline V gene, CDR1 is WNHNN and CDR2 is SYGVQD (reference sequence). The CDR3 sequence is CASSSGPPPSNQPQHF. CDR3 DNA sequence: TGCGCCAGCAGTTCCGGGCCCCCGCCTAGCAATCAGCCCCAGCATTTT.

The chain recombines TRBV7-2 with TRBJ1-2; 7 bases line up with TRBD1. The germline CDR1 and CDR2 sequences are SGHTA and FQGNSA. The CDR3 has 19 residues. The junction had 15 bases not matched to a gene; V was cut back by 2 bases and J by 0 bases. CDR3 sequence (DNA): TGTGCCAGCAGCTTACTGGGGGGACAGTCCGATCCTTCTAACTATGGCTACACCTTC. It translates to CASSLLGGQSDPSNYGYTF. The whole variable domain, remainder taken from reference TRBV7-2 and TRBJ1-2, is GAGVSQSPSNKVTEKGKDVELRCDPISGHTALYWYRQSLGQGLEFLIYFQGNSAPDKSGLPSDRFSAERTGGSVSTLTIQRTQQEDSAVYLCASSLLGGQSDPSNYGYTFGSGTRLTVV.

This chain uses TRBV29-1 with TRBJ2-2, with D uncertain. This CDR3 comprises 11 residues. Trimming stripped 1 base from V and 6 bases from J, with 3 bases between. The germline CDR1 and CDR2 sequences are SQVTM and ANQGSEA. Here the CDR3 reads CSVEGSGELFF. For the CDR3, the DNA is TGCAGCGTTGAAGGTTCCGGGGAGCTGTTTTTT.

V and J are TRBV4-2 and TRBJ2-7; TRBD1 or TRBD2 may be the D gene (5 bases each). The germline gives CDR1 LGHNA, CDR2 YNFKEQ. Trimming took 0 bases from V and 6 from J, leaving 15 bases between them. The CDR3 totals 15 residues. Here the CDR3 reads CASSQDSAARGEQYF. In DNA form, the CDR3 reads TGTGCCAGCAGCCAAGACTCAGCAGCGAGGGGCGAGCAGTACTTC.

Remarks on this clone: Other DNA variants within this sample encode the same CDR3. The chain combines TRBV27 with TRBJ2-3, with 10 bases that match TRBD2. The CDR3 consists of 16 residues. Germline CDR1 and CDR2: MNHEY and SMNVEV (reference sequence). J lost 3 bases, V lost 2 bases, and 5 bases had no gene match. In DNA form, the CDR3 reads TGTGCCAGCAGTTTACTTAGGACTAGCGGAACAGATACGCAGTATTTT. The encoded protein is CASSLLRTSGTDTQYF.

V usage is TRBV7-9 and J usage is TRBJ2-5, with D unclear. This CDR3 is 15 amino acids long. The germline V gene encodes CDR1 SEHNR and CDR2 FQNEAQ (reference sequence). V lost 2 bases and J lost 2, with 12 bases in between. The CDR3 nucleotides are TGTGCCAGCAGCTTATTGGCTGGCAGTCAAGAGACCCAGTACTTC. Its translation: CASSLLAGSQETQYF. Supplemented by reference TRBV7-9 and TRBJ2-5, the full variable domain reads DTGVSQNPRHKITKRGQNVTFRCDPISEHNRLYWYRQTLGQGPEFLTYFQNEAQLEKSRLLSDRFSAERPKGSFSTLEIQRTEQGDSAMYLCASSLLAGSQETQYFGPGTRLLVL.

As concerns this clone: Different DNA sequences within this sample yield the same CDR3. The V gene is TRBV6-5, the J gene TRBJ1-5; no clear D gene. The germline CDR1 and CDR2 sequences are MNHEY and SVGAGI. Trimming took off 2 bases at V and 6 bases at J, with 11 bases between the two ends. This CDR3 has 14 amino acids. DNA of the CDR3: TGTGCCAGCAGTTACCAAGGACGGGGTCAGCCCCAGCATTTT. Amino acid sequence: CASSYQGRGQPQHF.

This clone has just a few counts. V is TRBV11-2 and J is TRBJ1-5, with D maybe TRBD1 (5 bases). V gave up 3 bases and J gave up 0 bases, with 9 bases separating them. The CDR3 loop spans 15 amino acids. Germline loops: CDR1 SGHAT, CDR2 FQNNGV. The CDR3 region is CASSLSDSSNQPQHF. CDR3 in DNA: TGTGCCAGCAGCTTGTCCGACAGTAGCAATCAGCCCCAGCATTTT.

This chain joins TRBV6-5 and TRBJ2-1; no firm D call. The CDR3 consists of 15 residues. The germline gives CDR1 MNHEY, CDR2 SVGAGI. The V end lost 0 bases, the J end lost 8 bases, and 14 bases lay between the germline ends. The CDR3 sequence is CASSYSSLLRDEQFF. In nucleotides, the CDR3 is TGTGCCAGCAGTTACTCGAGCCTCCTTAGGGATGAGCAGTTCTTC.

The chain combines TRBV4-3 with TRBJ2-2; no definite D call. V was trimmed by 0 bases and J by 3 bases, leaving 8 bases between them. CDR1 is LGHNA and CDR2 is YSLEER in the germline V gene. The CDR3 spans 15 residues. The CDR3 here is CASSQEMRDTGELFF. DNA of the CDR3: TGCGCCAGCAGCCAAGAGATGCGTGACACCGGGGAGCTGTTTTTT.

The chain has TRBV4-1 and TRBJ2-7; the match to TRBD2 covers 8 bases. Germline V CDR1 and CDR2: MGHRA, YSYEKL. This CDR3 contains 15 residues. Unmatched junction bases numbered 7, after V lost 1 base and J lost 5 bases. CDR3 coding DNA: TGCGCCAGCAGCCAAGGAGAGCGGGAGTCCCACGAGCAGTACTTC. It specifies CASSQGERESHEQYF.

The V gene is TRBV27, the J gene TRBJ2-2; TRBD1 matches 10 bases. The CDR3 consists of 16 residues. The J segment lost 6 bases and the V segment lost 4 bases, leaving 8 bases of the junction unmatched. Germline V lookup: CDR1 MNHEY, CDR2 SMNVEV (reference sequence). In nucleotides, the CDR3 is TGTGCCAGCAGTTATGGGTCCGGGACAGGGGCCGGGGAGCTGTTTTTT. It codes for CASSYGSGTGAGELFF.

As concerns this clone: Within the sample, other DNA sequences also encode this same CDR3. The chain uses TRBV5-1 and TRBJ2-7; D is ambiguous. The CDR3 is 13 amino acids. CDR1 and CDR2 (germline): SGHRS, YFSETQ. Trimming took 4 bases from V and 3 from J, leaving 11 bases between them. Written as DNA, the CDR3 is TGCGCCAGCAGCCTTGGACCCGGCTACGAGCAGTACTTC. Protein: CASSLGPGYEQYF.

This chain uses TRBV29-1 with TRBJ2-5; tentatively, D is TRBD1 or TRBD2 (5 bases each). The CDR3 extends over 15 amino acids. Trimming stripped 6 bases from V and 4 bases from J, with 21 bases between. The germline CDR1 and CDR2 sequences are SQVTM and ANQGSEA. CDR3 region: CSVDLFSGARETQYF. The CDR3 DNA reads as TGCAGCGTCGATCTCTTCTCCGGGGCTCGAGAGACCCAGTACTTC.

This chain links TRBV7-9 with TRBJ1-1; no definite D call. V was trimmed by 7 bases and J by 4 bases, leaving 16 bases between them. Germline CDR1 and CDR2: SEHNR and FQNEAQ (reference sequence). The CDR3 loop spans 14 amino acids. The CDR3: CASTLTQRTTEAFF. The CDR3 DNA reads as TGTGCCAGCACCCTTACCCAGAGAACCACTGAAGCTTTCTTT.

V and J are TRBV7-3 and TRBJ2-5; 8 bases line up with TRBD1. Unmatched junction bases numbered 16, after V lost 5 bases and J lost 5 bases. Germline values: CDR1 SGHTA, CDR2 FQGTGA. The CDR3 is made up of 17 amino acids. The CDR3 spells CASSPGDRPPGMETQYF. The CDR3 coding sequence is TGTGCCAGCAGCCCCGGGGACAGGCCGCCGGGGATGGAGACCCAGTACTTC.

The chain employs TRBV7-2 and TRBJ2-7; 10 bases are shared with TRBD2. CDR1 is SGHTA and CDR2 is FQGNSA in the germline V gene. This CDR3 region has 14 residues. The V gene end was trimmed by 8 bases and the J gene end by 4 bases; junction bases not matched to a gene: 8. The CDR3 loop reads CASARLAGAYEQYF. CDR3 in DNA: TGTGCCAGCGCCCGGCTAGCGGGAGCTTACGAGCAGTACTTC. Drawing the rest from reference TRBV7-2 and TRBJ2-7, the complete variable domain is GAGVSQSPSNKVTEKGKDVELRCDPISGHTALYWYRQSLGQGLEFLIYFQGNSAPDKSGLPSDRFSAERTGGSVSTLTIQRTQQEDSAVYLCASARLAGAYEQYFGPGTRLTVT.

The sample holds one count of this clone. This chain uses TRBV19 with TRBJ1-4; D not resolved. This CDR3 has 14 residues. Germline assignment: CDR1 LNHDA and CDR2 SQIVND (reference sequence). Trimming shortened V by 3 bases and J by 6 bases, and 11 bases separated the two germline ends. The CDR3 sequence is CASSILSTDEKLFF. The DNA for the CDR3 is TGTGCCAGTAGTATCTTGAGCACAGATGAAAAACTGTTTTTT. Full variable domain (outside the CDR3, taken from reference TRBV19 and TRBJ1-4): DGGITQSPKYLFRKEGQNVTLSCEQNLNHDAMYWYRQDPGQGLRLIYYSQIVNDFQKGDIAEGYSVSREKKESFPLTVTSAQKNPTAFYLCASSILSTDEKLFFGSGTQLSVL.

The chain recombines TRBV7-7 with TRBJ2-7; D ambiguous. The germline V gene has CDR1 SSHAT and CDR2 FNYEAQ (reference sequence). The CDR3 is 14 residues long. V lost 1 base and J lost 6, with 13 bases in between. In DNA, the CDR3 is TGTGCCAGCAGCTTAGTCCTAGGGTCAGCCGAGCAGTACTTC. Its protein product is CASSLVLGSAEQYF. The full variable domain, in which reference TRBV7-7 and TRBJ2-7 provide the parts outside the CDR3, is GAGVSQSPRYKVTKRGQDVTLRCDPISSHATLYWYQQALGQGPEFLTYFNYEAQPDKSGLPSDRFSAERPEGSISTLTIQRTEQRDSAMYRCASSLVLGSAEQYFGPGTRLTVT.

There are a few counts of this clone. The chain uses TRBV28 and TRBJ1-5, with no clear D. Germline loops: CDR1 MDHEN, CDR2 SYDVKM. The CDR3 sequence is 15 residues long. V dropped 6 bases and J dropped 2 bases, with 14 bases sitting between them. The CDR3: CASSLAETGNQPQHF. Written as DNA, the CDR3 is TGTGCCAGCAGCTTAGCAGAGACGGGCAATCAGCCCCAGCATTTT.

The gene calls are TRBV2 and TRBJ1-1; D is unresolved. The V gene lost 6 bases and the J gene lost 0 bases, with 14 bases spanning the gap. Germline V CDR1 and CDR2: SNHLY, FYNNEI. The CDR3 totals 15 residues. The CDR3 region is CASRDARRMNTEAFF. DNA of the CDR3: TGTGCCAGCAGAGACGCCAGGCGAATGAACACTGAAGCTTTCTTT.

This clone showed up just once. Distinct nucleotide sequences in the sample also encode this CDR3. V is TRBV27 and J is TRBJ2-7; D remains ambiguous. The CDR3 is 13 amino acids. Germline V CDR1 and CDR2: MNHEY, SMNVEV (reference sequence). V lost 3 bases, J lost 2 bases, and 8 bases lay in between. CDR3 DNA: TGTGCCAGCAGTTTGGGCCCACCCTACGAGCAGTACTTC. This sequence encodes CASSLGPPYEQYF.